This T cell receptor (beta chain) appears in the sequencing data of a study of blood T cell repertoires in COVID-19. In the study overall: Researchers got acute and convalescent COVID-19 samples from the United States, Italy and Spain.

V dropped 3 bases and J dropped 4 bases, with 13 bases sitting between them. CDR3 length: 14 residues. Germline assignment: CDR1 MNHEY and CDR2 SVGAGI. Ages ranged from about 18 to 89 years, with residence in 24 US areas. The repertoire was sequenced with immunoSEQ multiplex PCR; TCRdb's copy has only in-frame clones and lacks some. The data contain approximately 220,000 clones, just under 85% of them singletons. Material for sequencing was PBMCs or T cells enriched from blood (not recorded which). The chain couples TRBV6-5 to TRBJ2-7, with D possibly TRBD2 on 7 matching bases. This TCR came from a middle-aged woman with acute COVID-19. CDR3 residues: CASSYARGGYEQYF. Written as DNA, the CDR3 is TGTGCCAGCAGTTATGCCAGGGGAGGGTACGAGCAGTACTTC.